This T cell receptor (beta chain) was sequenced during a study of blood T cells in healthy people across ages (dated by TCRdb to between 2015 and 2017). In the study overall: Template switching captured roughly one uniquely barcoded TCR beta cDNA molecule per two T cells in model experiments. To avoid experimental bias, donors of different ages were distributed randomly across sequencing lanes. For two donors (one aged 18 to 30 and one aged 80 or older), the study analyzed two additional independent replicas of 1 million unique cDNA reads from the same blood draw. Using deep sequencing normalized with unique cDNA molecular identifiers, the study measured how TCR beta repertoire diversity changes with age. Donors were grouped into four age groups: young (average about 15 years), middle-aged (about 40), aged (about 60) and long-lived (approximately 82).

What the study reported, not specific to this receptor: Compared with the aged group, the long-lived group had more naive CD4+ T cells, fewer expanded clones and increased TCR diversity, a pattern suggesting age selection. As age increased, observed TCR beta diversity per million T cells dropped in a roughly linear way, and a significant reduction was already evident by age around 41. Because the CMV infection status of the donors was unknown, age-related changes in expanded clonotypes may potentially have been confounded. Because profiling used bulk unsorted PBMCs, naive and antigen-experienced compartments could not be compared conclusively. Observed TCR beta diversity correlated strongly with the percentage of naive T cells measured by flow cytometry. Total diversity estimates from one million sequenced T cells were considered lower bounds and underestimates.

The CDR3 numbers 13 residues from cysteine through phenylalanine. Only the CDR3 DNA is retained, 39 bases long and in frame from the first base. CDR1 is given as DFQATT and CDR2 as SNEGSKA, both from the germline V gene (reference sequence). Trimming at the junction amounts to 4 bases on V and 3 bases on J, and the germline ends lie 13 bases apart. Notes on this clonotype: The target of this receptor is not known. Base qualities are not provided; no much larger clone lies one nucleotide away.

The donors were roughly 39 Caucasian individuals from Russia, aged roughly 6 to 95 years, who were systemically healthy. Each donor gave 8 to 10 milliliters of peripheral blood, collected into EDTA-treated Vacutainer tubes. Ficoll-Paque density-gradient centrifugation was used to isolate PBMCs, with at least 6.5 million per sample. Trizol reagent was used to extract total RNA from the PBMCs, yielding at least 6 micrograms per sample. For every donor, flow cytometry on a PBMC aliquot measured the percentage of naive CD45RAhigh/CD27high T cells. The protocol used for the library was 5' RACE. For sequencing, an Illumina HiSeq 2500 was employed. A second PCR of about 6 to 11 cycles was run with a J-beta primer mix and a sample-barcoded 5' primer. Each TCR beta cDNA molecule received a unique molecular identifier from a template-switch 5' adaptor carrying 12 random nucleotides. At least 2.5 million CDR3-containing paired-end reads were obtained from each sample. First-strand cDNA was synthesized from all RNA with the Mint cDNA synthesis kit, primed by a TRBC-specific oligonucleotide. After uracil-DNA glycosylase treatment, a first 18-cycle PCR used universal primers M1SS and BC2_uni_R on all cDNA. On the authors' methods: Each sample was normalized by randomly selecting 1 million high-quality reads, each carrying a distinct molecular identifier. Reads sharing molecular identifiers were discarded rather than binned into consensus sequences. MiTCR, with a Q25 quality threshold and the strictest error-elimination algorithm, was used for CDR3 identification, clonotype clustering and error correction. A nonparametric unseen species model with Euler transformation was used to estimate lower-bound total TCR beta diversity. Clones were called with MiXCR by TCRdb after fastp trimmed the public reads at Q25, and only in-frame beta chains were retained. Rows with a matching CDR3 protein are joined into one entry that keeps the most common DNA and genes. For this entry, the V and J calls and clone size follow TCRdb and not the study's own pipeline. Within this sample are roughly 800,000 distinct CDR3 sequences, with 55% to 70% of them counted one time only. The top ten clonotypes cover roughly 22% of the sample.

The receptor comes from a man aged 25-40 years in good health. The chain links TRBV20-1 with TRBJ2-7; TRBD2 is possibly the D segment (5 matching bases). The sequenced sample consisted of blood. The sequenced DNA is TGCAGTGCTATGGAGGAGAGTAACTACGAGCAGTACTTC. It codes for CSAMEESNYEQYF.